This TCR beta chain was retrieved from a study of T cell changes during pregnancy in multiple sclerosis. Using immunoSEQ multiplex PCR, the repertoire was profiled, and TCRdb retains in-frame clones only, with some absent. Among tens of thousands of clones listed, 90% to 95% were seen once. Germline trimming cut 5 bases from V and 6 bases from J; bases unmatched to any gene: 12. CDR3 length equals 16 residues. Per germline, CDR1 SGHTA and CDR2 FQGTGA. The chain couples TRBV7-3 to TRBJ2-3; TRBD1 matches 9 bases. Sequencing used CD8+ T cells from peripheral blood mononuclear cells, obtained before pregnancy. The sequence was obtained from a female donor with multiple sclerosis, enrolled in a pregnancy study. The CDR3 spells CASSAPRTGAFDTQYF. The CDR3 DNA sequence: TGTGCCAGCAGCGCCCCCCGGACAGGGGCTTTTGATACGCAGTATTTT.